The 30 T cell receptor beta chains presented below share a single source sample, sequenced in a study of T cell repertoires in cytomegalovirus infection. TCRdb called the reads again in MiXCR, with one record for every CDR3 protein. The sample lists 290,000 or so distinct CDR3 sequences, around 9.6% occurring once. The sample comprised PBMCs. The receptors originated from a human donor in good health (CMV status not recorded). Some clones in this sample may be carry-over from other donors' samples.

With respect to this clonotype: A much more abundant neighbour one base away suggests this may be a read error. This chain joins TRBV6-2 or TRBV6-3 and TRBJ2-5; TRBD1 aligns across 8 bases. Germline trimming cut 6 bases from V and 5 bases from J; bases unmatched to any gene: 14. Germline V gene data show CDR1 as MNHEY and CDR2 as SVGEGT. The CDR3 has 16 residues. The CDR3 DNA reads TGTGCCAGCAGATCTCCCAGACAGGGGCAGGGGGAGACCCAGTACTTC. Protein product: CASRSPRQGQGETQYF.

This clonotype came up many times. This sequence joins TRBV2 and TRBJ1-6, with D uncertain. The CDR3 runs 13 residues. V lost 1 base and J 9 bases, leaving 7 bases between the germline ends. In germline, CDR1 is SNHLY, CDR2 FYNNEI. CDR3 coding DNA: TGTGCCAGCAGTGAAGGCAGACTTTCACCCCTCCACTTT. It codes for CASSEGRLSPLHF.

This clonotype occurred many times. The genes are TRBV12-3 or TRBV12-4 and TRBJ2-3, with D tentatively TRBD1 (6 bases). V was pared by 3 bases and J by 9 bases, with 19 bases between. The CDR3 loop spans 15 amino acids. CDR3 nucleotide sequence: TGTGCCAGCAGTTTGGACAGTCCAGTTGGGGGCACGCAGTATTTT. Translation gives CASSLDSPVGGTQYF.

Many counts were recorded for this clonotype. This rearrangement joins TRBV7-2 to TRBJ2-2, with D perhaps TRBD2 (6 bases). The V end was cut by 4 bases, the J end by 4 bases, with 10 bases between. The length of the CDR3 is 14 residues. Germline V gene sequence: CDR1 SGHTA, CDR2 FQGNSA. This chain's CDR3 is CASSWAGSTGELFF. The CDR3, as DNA: TGTGCCAGCAGCTGGGCGGGATCCACCGGGGAGCTGTTTTTT.

This clonotype has just a few counts. The J gene is TRBJ1-1, the V gene TRBV18, with D possibly TRBD1 on 6 matching bases. Trimming removed 5 bases at V and 0 bases at J, with 10 bases between. The CDR3 runs 14 residues. Germline V lookup: CDR1 KGHSH, CDR2 LQKENI. In nucleotides, the CDR3 is TGTGCCAGCTCAGAGGACAGAATGAACACTGAAGCTTTCTTT. Translation gives CASSEDRMNTEAFF.

This clonotype showed up many times. V usage is TRBV2 and J usage is TRBJ2-5; 8 nucleotides align to TRBD2. The junction had 7 bases not matched to a gene; V was cut back by 9 bases and J by 1 base. The CDR3 contains 14 residues. From germline, CDR1 is SNHLY and CDR2 FYNNEI. The chain's CDR3 is CASGAGALQETQYF. In DNA, the CDR3 is TGTGCCAGTGGAGCGGGGGCACTCCAAGAGACCCAGTACTTC. Full variable domain (remainder filled in from reference TRBV2 and TRBJ2-5): EPEVTQTPSHQVTQMGQEVILRCVPISNHLYFYWYRQILGQKVEFLVSFYNNEISEKSEIFDDQFSVERPDGSNFTLKIRSTKLEDSAMYFCASGAGALQETQYFGPGTRLLVL.

There are many counts of this clonotype. The chain is built from TRBV20-1 and TRBJ1-2; perhaps TRBD1 as D (5 bases). This CDR3 is 16 amino acids long. V was cut by 5 bases and J by 2 bases, with 21 bases left in between. Germline CDR1 and CDR2: DFQATT and SNEGSKA (reference sequence). CDR3 coding DNA: TGCAGTGCTCCCAAAATCGGGGCCGGAGGGAACTATGGCTACACCTTC. Residues: CSAPKIGAGGNYGYTF.

This clonotype was found once. The junction departs from the called germline gene at one end, perhaps through a read error. The chain recombines TRBV25-1 with TRBJ2-1; 8 bases agree with TRBD2. This CDR3 has 19 amino acids. The germline gives CDR1 MGHDK, CDR2 SYGVNS. Written as DNA, the CDR3 is TGTCCCAGCAGTTCCCCTGGTCGGGATAGCGGGGACTCCTACAATGAGCAGTTCTTC. Translated: CPSSSPGRDSGDSYNEQFF.

In this sample, this clonotype turned up once. The rearrangement joins TRBV20-1 to TRBJ2-4, with D possibly matching TRBD1 (5 bases). From germline, CDR1 is DFQATT and CDR2 SNEGSKA (reference sequence). The CDR3 consists of 12 residues. Trimming left V 1 base short and J 9 bases short, with 10 bases between. CDR3 in DNA: TGCAGTGCTAGAGTTAACCAGGGCATTCAGTACTTC. Its translation: CSARVNQGIQYF.

This clonotype was picked up many times. The chain is built from TRBV28 and TRBJ2-1; 10 positions match TRBD2. Germline V lookup: CDR1 MDHEN, CDR2 SYDVKM. Trimming at V came to 7 bases and at J to 4 bases, leaving 7 bases not matched to a gene. The CDR3 runs to 15 residues. CDR3 sequence reads: CASTLSGGPYNEQFF. Here the CDR3 DNA reads TGTGCCAGCACCCTTAGCGGGGGGCCTTACAATGAGCAGTTCTTC. Complete variable domain (other parts from reference TRBV28 and TRBJ2-1): DVKVTQSSRYLVKRTGEKVFLECVQDMDHENMFWYRQDPGLGLRLIYFSYDVKMKEKGDIPEGYSVSREKKERFSLILESASTNQTSMYLCASTLSGGPYNEQFFGPGTRLTVL.

This clonotype occurred many times. This chain joins TRBV20-1 and TRBJ2-3; 11 bases are a match to TRBD2. Looked up from germline, CDR1 is DFQATT and CDR2 is SNEGSKA (reference sequence). The CDR3 has 15 amino acids. Trimming cost V 6 bases and J 8 bases; bases outside gene matches: 13. This CDR3 reads CSAPASSGGYGTQYF. In DNA form, the CDR3 reads TGCAGTGCCCCCGCGTCTAGCGGGGGGTACGGTACGCAGTATTTT.

Only a few counts were recorded for this clonotype. The rearrangement links TRBV7-9 to TRBJ1-4, with D possibly matching TRBD1 (6 bases). Germline CDR1 reads SEHNR; CDR2 reads FQNEAQ (reference sequence). The CDR3 totals 13 residues. V was cut by 5 bases and J by 7 bases, with 11 bases left in between. CDR3 loop: CASSLVGGEKLFF. CDR3 nucleotide sequence: TGTGCCAGCAGCCTTGTAGGGGGTGAAAAACTGTTTTTT.

This clonotype was observed a few times. The rearrangement links TRBV23-1 to TRBJ1-5, with D unclear. TRBV23-1 has ORF status, its function being uncertain. The CDR3 has 15 residues. Trimming took 2 bases from V and 9 from J, leaving 17 bases between them. The CDR3 region has the DNA TGCGCCAGCAGTCAAGGGGAAGGGATTGAGCGGCCCCAGCATTTT. Protein sequence: CASSQGEGIERPQHF.

The chain links TRBV7-2 to TRBJ2-7, with D perhaps being TRBD1 or TRBD2 (6 bases each). CDR3 length: 15 amino acids. Germline V gene lookup returns CDR1 SGHTA and CDR2 FQGNSA. The V end lost 5 bases, the J end lost 0 bases, and 14 bases lay between the germline ends. The CDR3 bases are TGTGCCAGCAGCCAAAGGGGGGAGAGCTCCTACGAGCAGTACTTC. This encodes CASSQRGESSYEQYF.

This clonotype was detected ten times or more. The J gene is TRBJ1-1, the V gene TRBV28; perhaps TRBD1 as D (6 bases). V lost 8 bases to trimming and J lost 0 bases, with 16 bases between them. The CDR3 runs to 15 residues. Per germline, CDR1 MDHEN and CDR2 SYDVKM. The chain's CDR3 is CASGWTVLMNTEAFF. The CDR3 DNA is TGTGCCAGCGGATGGACAGTCCTGATGAACACTGAAGCTTTCTTT. Based on the CDR3 plus reference TRBV28 and TRBJ1-1, the full variable domain is DVKVTQSSRYLVKRTGEKVFLECVQDMDHENMFWYRQDPGLGLRLIYFSYDVKMKEKGDIPEGYSVSREKKERFSLILESASTNQTSMYLCASGWTVLMNTEAFFGQGTRLTVV.

This clonotype was seen repeatedly, ten times or more. J is TRBJ1-1 and V is TRBV7-9; D remains unclear. This CDR3 has 14 residues. V lost 5 bases to trimming and J lost 0 bases, with 10 bases between them. Germline-derived CDR1 and CDR2 are SEHNR and FQNEAQ (reference sequence). DNA of the CDR3: TGTGCCAGCAGCATGCCCACGGTGAACACTGAAGCTTTCTTT. Its protein product is CASSMPTVNTEAFF.

This clonotype showed up many times. V and J are TRBV18 and TRBJ2-6; no clear D gene. Germline V gene data show CDR1 as KGHSH and CDR2 as LQKENI. The CDR3 consists of 17 residues. V was cut by 3 bases and J by 0 bases, with 12 bases left in between. CDR3 bases: TGTGCCAGCTCACCGGATCCAATCATCTCTGGGGCCAACGTCCTGACTTTC. Translated: CASSPDPIISGANVLTF.

The chain combines TRBV19 with TRBJ1-5; D call uncertain. V gave up 0 bases and J gave up 8 bases, with 11 bases separating them. The germline V gene has CDR1 LNHDA and CDR2 SQIVND (reference sequence). The CDR3 sequence is 14 residues long. The CDR3 here is CASSIDSSGKPQHF. As DNA, the CDR3 is TGTGCCAGTAGTATAGATTCGTCGGGGAAGCCCCAGCATTTT. Full variable domain (remainder filled in from reference TRBV19 and TRBJ1-5): DGGITQSPKYLFRKEGQNVTLSCEQNLNHDAMYWYRQDPGQGLRLIYYSQIVNDFQKGDIAEGYSVSREKKESFPLTVTSAQKNPTAFYLCASSIDSSGKPQHFGDGTRLSIL.

This clonotype was counted many times. The V and J genes are TRBV6-5 and TRBJ1-2, with D possibly being TRBD1 (6 bases). CDR3 length: 12 residues. V was trimmed by 7 bases and J by 7 bases, leaving 13 bases between them. Germline CDR1 reads MNHEY; CDR2 reads SVGAGI. In DNA, the CDR3 is TGTGCCAGCACCAACGAAGGGGGTGGCTACACCTTC. The encoded protein is CASTNEGGGYTF.

This clonotype was seen repeatedly, ten times or more. This chain connects TRBV12-3 or TRBV12-4 to TRBJ2-7; D perhaps matches TRBD1 (5 bases). Trimming shortened V by 5 bases and J by 2 bases, and 10 bases separated the two germline ends. The CDR3 consists of 13 residues. This CDR3 is CASSPQGPYEQYF. DNA of the CDR3: TGTGCCAGCAGTCCCCAGGGCCCCTACGAGCAGTACTTC.

This clonotype occurred many times. The rearrangement links TRBV7-4 to TRBJ2-7; D is unresolved. The germline V gene has CDR1 SGHVT and CDR2 SQSDAQ. V shed 6 bases and J shed 0 bases, with 15 bases lying between them. CDR3 length: 15 residues. The CDR3 region has the DNA TGTGCCAGCAGTTCGGGCCCTTCTCTCTCCTACGAGCAGTACGTC. Its translation is CASSSGPSLSYEQYV.

This clonotype showed up many times. DNA of the CDR3: TGTGCCAGCAGTTACGAGTTTCAGAACTATGGCTACACCTTC. Its protein is CASSYEFQNYGYTF. This chain joins TRBV6-6 and TRBJ1-2; D is unclear. The CDR3 extends over 14 amino acids. Germline values: CDR1 MNHNY, CDR2 SVGAGI (reference sequence). Between the trimmed V and J ends, which lost 2 bases and 2 bases, there was a span of 9 bases.

The V and J genes are TRBV19 and TRBJ1-1; D call uncertain. From germline, CDR1 is LNHDA and CDR2 SQIVND (reference sequence). The CDR3 has 15 residues. V lost 4 bases and J lost 1, with 13 bases in between. The CDR3 coding sequence is TGTGCCAGTAGTAAAAACGGAGTGGGGAACACTGAAGCTTTCTTT. Its translation is CASSKNGVGNTEAFF.

This clonotype was recorded a few times. This sequence joins TRBV5-5 and TRBJ2-1; perhaps TRBD1 as D (6 bases). The CDR3 length is 14 residues. V lost 0 bases and J lost 7, with 11 bases in between. Germline V gives CDR1 SGHKS, CDR2 YYEKEE (reference sequence). CDR3 protein: CASSLAQGWNEQFF. CDR3 sequence (DNA): TGTGCCAGCAGCTTGGCTCAGGGGTGGAATGAGCAGTTCTTC.

This clonotype appeared many times. The genes are TRBV28 and TRBJ1-2; no definite D call. Trimming took off 3 bases at V and 5 bases at J, with 7 bases between the two ends. Per the germline V gene, CDR1 is MDHEN and CDR2 is SYDVKM. The CDR3 contains 12 residues. The CDR3 DNA sequence: TGTGCCAGCAGTTTCAGGCAGTATGGCTACACCTTC. It specifies CASSFRQYGYTF.

This clonotype was counted many times. The rearrangement uses TRBV5-6 and TRBJ2-1; TRBD1 might be the D (6 bases). This CDR3 has 16 amino acids. V was trimmed by 2 bases and J by 7 bases, leaving 19 bases between them. Germline V gene data show CDR1 as SGHDT and CDR2 as YYEEEE. The CDR3 nucleotides read TGTGCCAGCAGCTTCTTCCGACAGGTCCCTGGGAATGAGCAGTTCTTC. Its protein product is CASSFFRQVPGNEQFF.

This clonotype was picked up a small number of times. The genes are TRBV7-9 and TRBJ1-1; possibly TRBD1 for D (5 bases). The ends were cut back, 4 bases at V and 0 bases at J, with 9 bases in the middle. The CDR3 covers 14 residues. CDR1 and CDR2 from the germline V gene are SEHNR and FQNEAQ (reference sequence). The CDR3 bases are TGTGCCAGCAGCTACAGGACCGTGAACACTGAAGCTTTCTTT. Amino acids: CASSYRTVNTEAFF.

This clonotype was detected many times. This chain connects TRBV7-2 to TRBJ2-2; TRBD2 aligns across 13 bases. The CDR3 loop spans 17 amino acids. CDR1 is SGHTA, CDR2 FQGNSA, per germline. V trimming: 3 bases; J trimming: 4 bases; junction bases outside the gene matches: 5. The CDR3 loop reads CASSLTSGGYRTGELFF. The CDR3 DNA reads as TGTGCCAGCAGCTTGACTAGCGGGGGGTACCGCACCGGGGAGCTGTTTTTT.

There are many counts of this clonotype. The J gene is TRBJ1-1, the V gene TRBV6-2 or TRBV6-3; 7 bases align to TRBD1. V dropped 2 bases and J dropped 4; count of bases not matched to a gene: 7. Germline CDR1 MNHEY, CDR2 SVGEGT. The CDR3 runs 15 residues. CDR3 protein: CASSYGTEGSTEAFF. Here the CDR3 DNA reads TGTGCCAGCAGTTACGGGACAGAAGGGAGCACTGAAGCTTTCTTT.

This clonotype was recorded many times. As DNA, the CDR3 is TGTGCCAGTTACCTACGCAGGGGAGAAAAACTGTTTTTT. Amino acid sequence: CASYLRRGEKLFF. J is TRBJ1-4 and V is TRBV28; maybe TRBD1 (6 bases). CDR1 MDHEN and CDR2 SYDVKM come from the germline V gene. V dropped 9 bases and J dropped 8 bases, with 16 bases sitting between them. The CDR3 sequence is 13 residues long.